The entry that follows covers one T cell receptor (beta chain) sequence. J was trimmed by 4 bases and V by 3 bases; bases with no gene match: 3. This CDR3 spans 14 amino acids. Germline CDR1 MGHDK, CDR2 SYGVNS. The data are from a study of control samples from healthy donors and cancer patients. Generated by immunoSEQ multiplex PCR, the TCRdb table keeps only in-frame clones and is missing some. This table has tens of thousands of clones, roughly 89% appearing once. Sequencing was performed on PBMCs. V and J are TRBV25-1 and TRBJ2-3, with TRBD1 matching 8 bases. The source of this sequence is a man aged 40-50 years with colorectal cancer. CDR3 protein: CASSDTTGADTQYF. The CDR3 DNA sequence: TGTGCCAGCAGTGATACGACAGGGGCAGATACGCAGTATTTT.